Listed below are T cell receptor beta chains from one sample, sequenced in a study of technical replicates of blood from several donors. Sequenced by immunoSEQ multiplex PCR; TCRdb stores in-frame clones only, minus some. Of around 80,000 clones listed, roughly nine tenths are singletons. The material sequenced was T cells isolated from PBMCs. These receptors all come from a human donor in good health. The conserved cysteine and the conserved F or W are not part of the CDR3 here.

V gene	J gene	CDR3 protein
TRBV5-1	TRBJ2-2	ASSRGDTGELF
TRBV10-2	TRBJ1-4	ASTLQGPNEKLF
TRBV6-1	TRBJ2-3	ASSEPGQGAPDTQY
TRBV6-1	TRBJ1-5	ASSEDWGQYYQPQH
TRBV6-5	TRBJ2-3	ASSRGRNTDTQY
TRBV30	TRBJ1-1	AWSAGGTEAF
TRBV28	TRBJ1-5	ASSPGQGQPQH
TRBV6-5	TRBJ1-4	ATNPTGLVYEKLF
TRBV10-3	TRBJ1-2	ASSGTDYGYT
TRBV6-5	TRBJ1-1	ASSPSGATEAF
TRBV7-8	TRBJ2-7	ASSLGAEGSHYEQY
TRBV28	TRBJ1-4	ASSFGTGTNEKLF
TRBV6-6	TRBJ2-3	ASSRTTSTDTQY
TRBV18	TRBJ1-2	ASSPLKDRASYGYT
TRBV7-7	TRBJ2-7	ASSLGYRGHEQY
TRBV7-9	TRBJ1-1	ASSPVQGAYTEAF
TRBV19	TRBJ2-2	ASSKPGQITGELF
TRBV7-9	TRBJ2-7	ASSPDYEQY
TRBV25-1	TRBJ2-1	ASSPQREVNNEQF
TRBV18	TRBJ2-4	ASSRVVQGANIQY
TRBV6-4	TRBJ1-5	ASSVQAYSNQPQH
TRBV4-1	TRBJ2-7	ASSQDEGTGGSYEQY
TRBV28	TRBJ2-1	ASRRDRGLGTYNEQF
TRBV2	TRBJ2-4	ASSQGLAREAKNIQY
TRBV10-3	TRBJ1-4	AISESFREEKLF
TRBV28	TRBJ2-2	ASSHAPGIYTGELF
TRBV9	TRBJ2-7	ASSPTTRSTHEQY
TRBV28	TRBJ1-2	ASSSAGVNAYGYT
TRBV4-1	TRBJ1-5	ASSAQVGNQPQH
TRBV30	TRBJ1-2	ASAGQGGYGYT
TRBV11-2	TRBJ2-2	ASTQRGGGNTGELF
TRBV5-1	TRBJ2-7	ASSLAQGRKYEQY
TRBV6-1	TRBJ2-5	ASSDLLAGGRETQY
TRBV6-6	TRBJ2-7	ASSYSKSRDSYEQY
TRBV9	TRBJ2-3	ASSPEGRETVTDTQY
TRBV29-1	TRBJ2-5	SVEERQETQY
TRBV14	TRBJ1-1	ASSRELNTEAF
TRBV19	TRBJ1-2	ASTLDRANYGYT
TRBV2	TRBJ2-1	ASSYGLAGYNEQF
TRBV6-5	TRBJ2-4	ASSLEGGDIQY
TRBV7-3	TRBJ1-4	ASSQDSGEKLF
TRBV5-1	TRBJ2-1	ASSPTSGRLHEQF
TRBV28	TRBJ2-3	ASSPAGTGTDTQY